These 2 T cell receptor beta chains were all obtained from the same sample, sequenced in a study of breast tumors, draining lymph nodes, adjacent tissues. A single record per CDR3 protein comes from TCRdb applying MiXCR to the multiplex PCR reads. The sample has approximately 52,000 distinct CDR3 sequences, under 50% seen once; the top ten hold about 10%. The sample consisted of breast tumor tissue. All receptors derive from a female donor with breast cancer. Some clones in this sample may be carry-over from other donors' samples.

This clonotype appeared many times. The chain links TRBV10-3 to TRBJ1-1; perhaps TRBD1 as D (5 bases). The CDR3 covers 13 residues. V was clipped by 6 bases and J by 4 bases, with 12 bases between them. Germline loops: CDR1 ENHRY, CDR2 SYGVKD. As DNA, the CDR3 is TGTGCCATCAGGAAACAGGAAATCACTGAAGCTTTCTTT. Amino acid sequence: CAIRKQEITEAFF.

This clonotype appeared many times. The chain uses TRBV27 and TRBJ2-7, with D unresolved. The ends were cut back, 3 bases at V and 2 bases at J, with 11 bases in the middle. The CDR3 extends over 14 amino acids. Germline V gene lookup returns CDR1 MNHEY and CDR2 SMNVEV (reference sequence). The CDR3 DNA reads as TGTGCCAGCAGTTTGGGTCGTCCTACCTACGAGCAGTACTTC. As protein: CASSLGRPTYEQYF.